The 11 T cell receptor beta chains below come from one sample, sequenced in a study of blood T cell repertoires in COVID-19. Generated by immunoSEQ multiplex PCR, the TCRdb table keeps only in-frame clones and is missing some. The table records around 100,000 clones, roughly 88% of them present only once. Specimen: peripheral blood. These receptors were taken from a human donor in a cohort sampled during active COVID-19.

The chain employs TRBV21-1 and TRBJ2-7; the table names TRBD1, a call not compared with the DNA. TRBV21-1 is noted as a pseudogene. This CDR3 comprises 16 residues. The CDR3 is CASSPSGTGLAYEQYF. The CDR3 nucleotides are TGTGCCAGCAGCCCGTCCGGGACAGGGCTCGCCTACGAGCAGTACTTC.

In regard to this clone: At one of its ends the junction is not consistent with the germline gene, which may arise from a read error. The chain has TRBV3-1 (or the pseudogene TRBV3-2) and TRBJ2-1, with a tentative D call TRBD2 (5 bases). This CDR3 contains 12 residues. CDR1 is LGHDT and CDR2 is YNNKEL in the germline V gene (reference sequence). The CDR3 region has the DNA TGTGCCAGCAGCCAAGATGGGAGACGGACGCTCTTC. Protein: CASSQDGRRTLF.

This rearrangement joins TRBV6-5 to TRBJ2-3; 8 nucleotides line up with TRBD2. The CDR3 has 14 residues. The trim removed 4 bases at V and 8 bases at J, leaving 8 bases unmatched. Germline V CDR1 and CDR2: MNHEY, SVGAGI. The CDR3 protein is CASSLLAESPTQYF. CDR3 in DNA: TGTGCCAGCAGTTTACTAGCGGAATCCCCTACGCAGTATTTT.

The chain recombines TRBV10-1 with TRBJ2-3; 9 nucleotides agree with TRBD1. CDR1 and CDR2 from the germline V gene are WNHNN and SYGVQD (reference sequence). This CDR3 spans 16 amino acids. The V and J ends lost 8 bases and 4 bases, in that order; junction bases with no gene match: 13. The CDR3 sequence is CASLGQGSFAPDTQYF. CDR3 DNA: TGCGCCAGCTTGGGACAGGGTTCTTTTGCTCCAGATACGCAGTATTTT.

The rearrangement links TRBV19 to TRBJ2-7, with D tentatively TRBD1 (6 bases). Germline V CDR1 and CDR2: LNHDA, SQIVND (reference sequence). V was shortened by 5 bases and J by 0 bases, with 17 bases between the two germline ends. The CDR3 contains 16 residues. The CDR3 region is CASSGRSRGSSYEQYF. For the CDR3, the DNA is TGTGCCAGTAGTGGCCGGAGCAGGGGAAGCTCCTACGAGCAGTACTTC.

This clone has only a few counts. This sequence joins TRBV28 and TRBJ1-5; 7 nucleotides agree with TRBD1. Trimming cost V 5 bases and J 2 bases; bases outside gene matches: 6. The length of the CDR3 is 15 residues. CDR1 MDHEN and CDR2 SYDVKM come from the germline V gene. In nucleotides, the CDR3 is TGTGCCAGCAGTAACAGGGGTTTGGGCAATCAGCCCCAGCATTTT. Translating gives CASSNRGLGNQPQHF.

Remarks on this clone: A junction end diverges from the germline sequence, so it may reflect a read error. The chain uses TRBV4-3 and TRBJ2-1; D may be TRBD1 or TRBD2 (6 bases each). The CDR3 contains 12 residues. Germline CDR1 is LGHNA and CDR2 is YSLEER. CDR3 nucleotide sequence: TGCGCCAGCAGTCAAGGGGGGCAGGGGCAGTTCTTC. It encodes CASSQGGQGQFF.

This clone has only one observation. The V gene is TRBV3-1 (or the pseudogene TRBV3-2), the J gene TRBJ2-7; perhaps TRBD1 as D (5 bases). Germline V lookup: CDR1 LGHDT, CDR2 YNNKEL (reference sequence). V was pared by 0 bases and J by 6 bases, with 9 bases between. CDR3 length: 13 amino acids. CDR3 sequence reads: CASSQERQGEQYF. The DNA for the CDR3 is TGTGCCAGCAGCCAAGAGCGGCAGGGCGAGCAGTACTTC.

This chain uses TRBV6-2 or TRBV6-3 with TRBJ1-6, with 8 bases aligning to TRBD1. Germline V gene data show CDR1 as MNHEY and CDR2 as SVGEGT. V lost 5 bases to trimming and J lost 10 bases; unmatched junction nucleotides: 13. This CDR3 comprises 16 residues. DNA of the CDR3: TGTGCCAGCAGTCCCCTGGGAGGACAGGGCGTCTCACCCCTCCACTTT. Translating it yields CASSPLGGQGVSPLHF.

The chain is built from TRBV7-8 and TRBJ2-5, with D tentatively TRBD2 (5 bases). CDR3 size: 14 residues. CDR1 is SGHVS, CDR2 FQNEAQ, per germline. Deletions cut 7 bases from V and 1 base from J, with 13 bases between. In DNA, the CDR3 is TGTGCCAGCACCCCAGGACGGGGCCAAGAGACCCAGTACTTC. It encodes CASTPGRGQETQYF.

This chain links TRBV6-6 with TRBJ2-2; possible D gene TRBD2, 6 bases. Germline V gene data show CDR1 as MNHNY and CDR2 as SVGAGI (reference sequence). V was shortened by 0 bases and J by 0 bases, with 8 bases between the two germline ends. CDR3 length: 16 amino acids. The CDR3 here is CASSYSPGANTGELFF. CDR3 DNA: TGTGCCAGCAGTTACTCACCGGGGGCGAACACCGGGGAGCTGTTTTTT.